Shown below are 14 T cell receptor beta chains from a single sample sequenced in a study of blood T cell repertoires in COVID-19. Only in-frame clones appear in the TCRdb table, and some are missing; sequencing was by immunoSEQ multiplex PCR. The repertoire holds around 230,000 clones, with around 83% as singletons. Source material: peripheral blood. These receptors came from a woman aged 60-75 years with active or convalescent COVID-19.

This chain links TRBV6-6 with TRBJ2-5; 9 bases map to TRBD2. The germline CDR1 and CDR2 sequences are MNHNY and SVGAGI (reference sequence). This CDR3 region has 11 residues. The CDR3 protein is CATSGQETQYF. CDR3 DNA sequence: TGTGCGACTAGCGGCCAAGAGACCCAGTACTTC.

The chain is built from TRBV6-6 and TRBJ2-7, with 7 bases aligning to TRBD1. Unmatched junction bases numbered 7, after V lost 4 bases and J lost 4 bases. The germline V gene has CDR1 MNHNY and CDR2 SVGAGI (reference sequence). This CDR3 comprises 14 residues. Written as DNA, the CDR3 is TGTGCCAGCAGTTTACAGGGGTCCCCTTACGAGCAGTACTTC. Protein product: CASSLQGSPYEQYF.

The genes are TRBV4-1 and TRBJ1-3; unclear D gene. Germline lookup yields CDR1 MGHRA and CDR2 YSYEKL. There are 17 residues in the CDR3. The V gene lost 7 bases and the J gene lost 0 bases, with 19 bases spanning the gap. CDR3 nucleotides: TGCGCCAGCACCTCACCTCAACAGTCCCTCTCTGGAAACACCATATATTTT. Translated, it gives CASTSPQQSLSGNTIYF.

The chain links TRBV7-2 to TRBJ2-7, with TRBD1 matching over 9 bases. This CDR3 comprises 18 residues. The germline gives CDR1 SGHTA, CDR2 FQGNSA. The V gene end was trimmed by 5 bases and the J gene end by 1 base; junction bases not matched to a gene: 15. The CDR3 sequence: CASSPSGTGLARSYEQYF. In DNA form, the CDR3 reads TGTGCCAGCAGCCCCTCCGGGACAGGGTTAGCTAGGTCCTACGAGCAGTACTTC.

This sequence joins TRBV11-1 and TRBJ1-6; D unclear. This CDR3 is 13 amino acids long. Germline V gives CDR1 SGHAT, CDR2 FQDESV (reference sequence). V lost 4 bases to trimming and J lost 6 bases, with 7 bases between them. CDR3 in DNA: TGTGCCAGCAGCTCATCGGGTAATTCACCCCTCCACTTT. It yields the protein CASSSSGNSPLHF.

In this sample, this clone turned up once. This rearrangement joins TRBV7-2 to TRBJ1-4; 8 bases line up with TRBD1. This CDR3 has 14 residues. J was trimmed by 6 bases and V by 5 bases; bases with no gene match: 5. The germline V gene encodes CDR1 SGHTA and CDR2 FQGNSA. The CDR3 loop is CASSVGTGHEKLFF. CDR3 sequence (DNA): TGTGCCAGCAGCGTCGGGACAGGCCATGAAAAACTGTTTTTT.

This chain joins TRBV18 and TRBJ1-5, with 10 positions matching TRBD1. With 3 bases clipped from V and 4 bases from J, the junction kept 3 bases outside the gene matches. The length of the CDR3 is 15 residues. CDR1 and CDR2 (germline): KGHSH, LQKENI. Here the CDR3 reads CASSPGTGANQPQHF. CDR3 nucleotide sequence: TGTGCCAGCTCACCCGGGACAGGGGCTAATCAGCCCCAGCATTTT.

The CDR3 coding sequence is TGTGCCAGTACCCTCGACAGGGAGGCTGGAAACACCATATATTTT. It specifies CASTLDREAGNTIYF. V usage is TRBV19 and J usage is TRBJ1-3, with 7 positions matching TRBD1. V was pared by 7 bases and J by 2 bases, with 8 bases of the junction left unmatched. CDR3 size: 15 residues. The V gene's germline CDR1 is LNHDA and CDR2 SQIVND (reference sequence).

The chain has TRBV27 and TRBJ1-1, with 7 bases fitting TRBD1. J was trimmed by 5 bases and V by 0 bases; bases with no gene match: 12. The CDR3 covers 17 residues. Looked up from germline, CDR1 is MNHEY and CDR2 is SMNVEV (reference sequence). Here the CDR3 reads CASSLSAGGMSGTEAFF. The CDR3 region has the DNA TGTGCCAGCAGTTTATCGGCAGGGGGGATGTCTGGAACTGAAGCTTTCTTT.

The rearrangement joins TRBV5-6 to TRBJ1-4, with 8 nucleotides matching TRBD1. CDR1 is SGHDT and CDR2 is YYEEEE in the germline V gene. The CDR3 consists of 15 residues. V shed 2 bases, J shed 7 bases, and the junction held 7 bases outside the gene matches. As DNA, the CDR3 is TGTGCCAGCAGCTTACGAGGACAGGGTGGTGAAAAACTGTTTTTT. Amino acids: CASSLRGQGGEKLFF.

This clone was detected only a few times. V is TRBV2 and J is TRBJ1-1; D perhaps matches TRBD1 (5 bases). The length of the CDR3 is 16 residues. Trimming pared 3 bases from V and 1 base from J, leaving 15 bases between. Germline values: CDR1 SNHLY, CDR2 FYNNEI. The CDR3 DNA is TGTGCCAGCAGTGATCGACAGCCAACCGGGAACACTGAAGCTTTCTTT. Residues: CASSDRQPTGNTEAFF.

In the case of this clone: Its ends do not fully match the called genes, so a read error is possible. This CDR3 is also generated by other DNA sequences in the sample. This chain connects TRBV19 to TRBJ2-7; perhaps TRBD1 as D (6 bases). The CDR3 is 14 residues long. Germline V gene sequence: CDR1 LNHDA, CDR2 SQIVND (reference sequence). For the CDR3, the DNA is TGTGCCAGTATAGGGGGAGTCGGCTCCTACGAGCAGTATTTC. Translation gives CASIGGVGSYEQYF.

The chain employs TRBV29-1 and TRBJ2-3, with D unclear. This CDR3 has 10 amino acids. Trimming left V 7 bases short and J 1 base short, with 3 bases between. Germline V CDR1 and CDR2: SQVTM, ANQGSEA. CDR3: CSAGTDTQYF. The CDR3 DNA reads as TGCAGCGCCGGCACAGATACGCAGTATTTT.

The chain is built from TRBV3-1 (or the pseudogene TRBV3-2) and TRBJ2-6, with a tentative D call TRBD1 (6 bases). The germline V gene has CDR1 LGHDT and CDR2 YNNKEL (reference sequence). This CDR3 is 16 amino acids long. V was shortened by 4 bases and J by 0 bases, with 10 bases between the two germline ends. CDR3 region: CASSRTQGSGANVLTF. The CDR3 DNA reads as TGTGCCAGCAGCCGGACACAGGGCTCTGGGGCCAACGTCCTGACTTTC.